The clone carrying this T cell receptor beta chain was picked up a small number of times. Its target is not known. The data originate from a study of T cell repertoires in cytomegalovirus infection. Study background: Selected CMV epitopes included recently identified HLA-C-restricted ones as well as well-studied HLA-B-restricted ones. Both CMV infection and a matching HLA type were indicated by public TCR beta signatures.

Per the germline V gene, CDR1 is SGHAT and CDR2 is FQNNGV. The ends were cut back, 2 bases at V and 6 bases at J, with 14 bases in the middle. The CDR3 has 15 residues. MiXCR was run by TCRdb on the reads, yielding one entry per CDR3 protein. Here the sample spans about 500,000 distinct CDR3 sequences, roughly a third being singletons. J is TRBJ2-1 and V is TRBV11-2; D perhaps matches TRBD2 (5 bases). The sequence was collected from a human donor in good health (CMV status not recorded). Some clones in this sample may be carry-over from other donors' samples. This sample comprised cultured PBMCs, obtained from culture after CMV antigen stimulation. CDR3 bases: TGTGCCAGCAGCTTAATCGGAACTGGGAGCAATGAGCAGTTCTTC. Its translation: CASSLIGTGSNEQFF.